The present T cell receptor beta chain was sequenced within a study of STAT3 mutations in large granular lymphocyte leukemia. Background on the study: Around two fifths of treated T-LGLL patients showed hematologic response to immunosuppression. Study-wide results and limits: Samples missed the first appearance of the clone. Persisting codominant clonotypes may have hidden a small pathogenic clone. In T-cell large granular lymphocyte leukemia, about half of patients showed multiple immunodominant subclonotypes. In several patients, dominant TCR clone burden exceeded STAT3 mutant burden.

This clone was picked up a small number of times. The antigen is not known. Sequencing used immunoSEQ multiplex PCR; TCRdb keeps in-frame clones, though not all of them. Of about 2,600 clones listed, approximately 31% are singletons. V was pared by 5 bases and J by 8 bases, with 12 bases of the junction left unmatched. This CDR3 is 14 amino acids long. Germline V gene sequence: CDR1 SGHAT, CDR2 FQNNGV. The sequencing input was PBMCs. The receptor was derived from a human donor with T large granular lymphocyte leukemia. Some clones in this sample may be carry-over from other donors' samples. This chain uses TRBV11-2 with TRBJ2-7, with 7 bases aligning to TRBD2. The CDR3 here is CASSPGDAGVQQYF. As DNA, the CDR3 is TGTGCCAGCAGCCCCGGTGATGCGGGGGTGCAGCAGTACTTC.